The entry that follows covers one T cell receptor (beta chain) sequence. Its antigen is undetermined. TCRdb keeps only in-frame clones here, not all; method: immunoSEQ multiplex PCR. The table has over a million clones, around 95% seen once. The data were taken from a study of shared clonotypes between healthy human individuals. Study-level information: Per donor, CD8 memory used one plate, CD8 naive used two, CD4 memory used three and CD4 naive used three.

Findings of the study overall: Among donors, clonotype sharing was expected to be affected by sequencing depth.

Trimming left V 2 bases short and J 2 bases short, with 17 bases between. CDR3 length equals 17 residues. CDR1 and CDR2 (germline): SGHTA, FQGNSA. Adult Caucasians living in Nashville, Tennessee made up all of the donors. This sequence joins TRBV7-2 and TRBJ2-3; D is unclear. Sequenced: naive CD4+ T cells sorted from blood. Regarding subset: CD45RA+ positively selected. The TCR sequence derives from a man aged 25-45 years in good health. CDR3 amino acids: CASSLTGSGLNTDTQYF. CDR3 DNA: TGTGCCAGCAGCTTAACTGGATCGGGCCTTAACACAGATACGCAGTATTTT.